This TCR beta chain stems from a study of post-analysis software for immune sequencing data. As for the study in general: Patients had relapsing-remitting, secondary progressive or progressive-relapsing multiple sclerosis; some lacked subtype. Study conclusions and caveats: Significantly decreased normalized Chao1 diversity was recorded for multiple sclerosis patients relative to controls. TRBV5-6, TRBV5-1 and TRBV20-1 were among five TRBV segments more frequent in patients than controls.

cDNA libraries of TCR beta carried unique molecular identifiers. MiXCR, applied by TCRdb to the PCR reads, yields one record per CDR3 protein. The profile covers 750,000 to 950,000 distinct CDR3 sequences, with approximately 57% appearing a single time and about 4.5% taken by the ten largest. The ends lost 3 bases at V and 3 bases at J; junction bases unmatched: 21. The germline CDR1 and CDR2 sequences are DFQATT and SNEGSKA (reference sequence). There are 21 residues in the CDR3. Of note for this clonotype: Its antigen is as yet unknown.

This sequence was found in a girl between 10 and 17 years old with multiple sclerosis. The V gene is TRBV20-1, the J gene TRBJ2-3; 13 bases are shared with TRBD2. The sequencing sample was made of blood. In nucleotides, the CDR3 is TGCAGTGCTAGCCAATTATCCGGGACTAGCGGGAAAGGATTTATGACAGATACGCAGTATTTT. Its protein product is CSASQLSGTSGKGFMTDTQYF.